This note documents a single T cell receptor (beta chain) sequence. Its cognate antigen is unknown. The data belong to a study of cytomegalovirus exposure and HLA in healthy donors. Clones were read by immunoSEQ multiplex PCR, and TCRdb kept only the in-frame ones, dropping some. The sample lists 150,000 to 200,000 clones, 84% occurring once. Study findings and constraints: A subsequent analysis found that TCR clusters from the first cohort also tended to co-occur in the 130 or so validation repertoires, with roughly 95% of cluster scores above 0.

V lost 7 bases to trimming and J lost 1 base, with 16 bases between them. The CDR3 runs to 15 residues. Germline V lookup: CDR1 SNHLY, CDR2 FYNNEI. Sequencing input: PBMCs. This sequence originates from a man aged 18 to 29 in good health and CMV-seropositive. The chain joins TRBV2 to TRBJ1-1; D uncertain. The CDR3 loop is CASKETRFKNTEAFF. In DNA form, the CDR3 reads TGTGCCAGCAAAGAAACGAGGTTCAAGAACACTGAAGCTTTCTTT.